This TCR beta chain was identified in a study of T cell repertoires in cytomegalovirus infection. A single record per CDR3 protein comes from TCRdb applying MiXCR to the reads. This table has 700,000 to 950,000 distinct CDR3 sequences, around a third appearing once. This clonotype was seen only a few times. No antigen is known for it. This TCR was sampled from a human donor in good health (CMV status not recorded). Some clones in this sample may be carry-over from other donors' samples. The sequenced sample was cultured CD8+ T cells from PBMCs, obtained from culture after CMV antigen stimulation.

The CDR3 loop is CASSGEYSNQPQHF. CDR3 nucleotides: TGTGCCAGCAGCGGAGAGTATAGCAATCAGCCCCAGCATTTT. J is TRBJ1-5 and V is TRBV2; D unclear. Germline V CDR1 and CDR2: SNHLY, FYNNEI. The CDR3 has 14 residues. V dropped 6 bases and J dropped 0 bases, with 9 bases sitting between them.